This T cell receptor beta chain is from a study of human T cells and chemical hapten exposure. The CDR3 totals 18 residues. Per germline, CDR1 MGHRA and CDR2 YSYEKL. V trimming: 0 bases; J trimming: 2 bases; junction bases outside the gene matches: 11. This clonotype was seen a handful of times. Each CDR3 protein gets one entry after TCRdb re-called the RACE reads with MiXCR. The data show roughly 250,000 distinct CDR3 sequences, about 9% seen once. Time point: pre-sensitization, week 0. Documented treatment: therapeutic diphenylcyclopropenone sensitization with weekly scalp DPC. This TCR was recovered from a woman in her 40s with alopecia areata. Some clones in this sample may be carry-over from other donors' samples. The chain has TRBV4-1 and TRBJ2-7, with 9 bases identical to TRBD2. This sample comprised whole blood, obtained in connection with sensitization to the hapten diphenylcyclopropenone (DPC). CDR3 residues: CASSQESLAGIGTYEQYF. The CDR3 DNA sequence: TGCGCCAGCAGCCAAGAATCTCTAGCGGGAATAGGAACCTACGAGCAGTACTTC.